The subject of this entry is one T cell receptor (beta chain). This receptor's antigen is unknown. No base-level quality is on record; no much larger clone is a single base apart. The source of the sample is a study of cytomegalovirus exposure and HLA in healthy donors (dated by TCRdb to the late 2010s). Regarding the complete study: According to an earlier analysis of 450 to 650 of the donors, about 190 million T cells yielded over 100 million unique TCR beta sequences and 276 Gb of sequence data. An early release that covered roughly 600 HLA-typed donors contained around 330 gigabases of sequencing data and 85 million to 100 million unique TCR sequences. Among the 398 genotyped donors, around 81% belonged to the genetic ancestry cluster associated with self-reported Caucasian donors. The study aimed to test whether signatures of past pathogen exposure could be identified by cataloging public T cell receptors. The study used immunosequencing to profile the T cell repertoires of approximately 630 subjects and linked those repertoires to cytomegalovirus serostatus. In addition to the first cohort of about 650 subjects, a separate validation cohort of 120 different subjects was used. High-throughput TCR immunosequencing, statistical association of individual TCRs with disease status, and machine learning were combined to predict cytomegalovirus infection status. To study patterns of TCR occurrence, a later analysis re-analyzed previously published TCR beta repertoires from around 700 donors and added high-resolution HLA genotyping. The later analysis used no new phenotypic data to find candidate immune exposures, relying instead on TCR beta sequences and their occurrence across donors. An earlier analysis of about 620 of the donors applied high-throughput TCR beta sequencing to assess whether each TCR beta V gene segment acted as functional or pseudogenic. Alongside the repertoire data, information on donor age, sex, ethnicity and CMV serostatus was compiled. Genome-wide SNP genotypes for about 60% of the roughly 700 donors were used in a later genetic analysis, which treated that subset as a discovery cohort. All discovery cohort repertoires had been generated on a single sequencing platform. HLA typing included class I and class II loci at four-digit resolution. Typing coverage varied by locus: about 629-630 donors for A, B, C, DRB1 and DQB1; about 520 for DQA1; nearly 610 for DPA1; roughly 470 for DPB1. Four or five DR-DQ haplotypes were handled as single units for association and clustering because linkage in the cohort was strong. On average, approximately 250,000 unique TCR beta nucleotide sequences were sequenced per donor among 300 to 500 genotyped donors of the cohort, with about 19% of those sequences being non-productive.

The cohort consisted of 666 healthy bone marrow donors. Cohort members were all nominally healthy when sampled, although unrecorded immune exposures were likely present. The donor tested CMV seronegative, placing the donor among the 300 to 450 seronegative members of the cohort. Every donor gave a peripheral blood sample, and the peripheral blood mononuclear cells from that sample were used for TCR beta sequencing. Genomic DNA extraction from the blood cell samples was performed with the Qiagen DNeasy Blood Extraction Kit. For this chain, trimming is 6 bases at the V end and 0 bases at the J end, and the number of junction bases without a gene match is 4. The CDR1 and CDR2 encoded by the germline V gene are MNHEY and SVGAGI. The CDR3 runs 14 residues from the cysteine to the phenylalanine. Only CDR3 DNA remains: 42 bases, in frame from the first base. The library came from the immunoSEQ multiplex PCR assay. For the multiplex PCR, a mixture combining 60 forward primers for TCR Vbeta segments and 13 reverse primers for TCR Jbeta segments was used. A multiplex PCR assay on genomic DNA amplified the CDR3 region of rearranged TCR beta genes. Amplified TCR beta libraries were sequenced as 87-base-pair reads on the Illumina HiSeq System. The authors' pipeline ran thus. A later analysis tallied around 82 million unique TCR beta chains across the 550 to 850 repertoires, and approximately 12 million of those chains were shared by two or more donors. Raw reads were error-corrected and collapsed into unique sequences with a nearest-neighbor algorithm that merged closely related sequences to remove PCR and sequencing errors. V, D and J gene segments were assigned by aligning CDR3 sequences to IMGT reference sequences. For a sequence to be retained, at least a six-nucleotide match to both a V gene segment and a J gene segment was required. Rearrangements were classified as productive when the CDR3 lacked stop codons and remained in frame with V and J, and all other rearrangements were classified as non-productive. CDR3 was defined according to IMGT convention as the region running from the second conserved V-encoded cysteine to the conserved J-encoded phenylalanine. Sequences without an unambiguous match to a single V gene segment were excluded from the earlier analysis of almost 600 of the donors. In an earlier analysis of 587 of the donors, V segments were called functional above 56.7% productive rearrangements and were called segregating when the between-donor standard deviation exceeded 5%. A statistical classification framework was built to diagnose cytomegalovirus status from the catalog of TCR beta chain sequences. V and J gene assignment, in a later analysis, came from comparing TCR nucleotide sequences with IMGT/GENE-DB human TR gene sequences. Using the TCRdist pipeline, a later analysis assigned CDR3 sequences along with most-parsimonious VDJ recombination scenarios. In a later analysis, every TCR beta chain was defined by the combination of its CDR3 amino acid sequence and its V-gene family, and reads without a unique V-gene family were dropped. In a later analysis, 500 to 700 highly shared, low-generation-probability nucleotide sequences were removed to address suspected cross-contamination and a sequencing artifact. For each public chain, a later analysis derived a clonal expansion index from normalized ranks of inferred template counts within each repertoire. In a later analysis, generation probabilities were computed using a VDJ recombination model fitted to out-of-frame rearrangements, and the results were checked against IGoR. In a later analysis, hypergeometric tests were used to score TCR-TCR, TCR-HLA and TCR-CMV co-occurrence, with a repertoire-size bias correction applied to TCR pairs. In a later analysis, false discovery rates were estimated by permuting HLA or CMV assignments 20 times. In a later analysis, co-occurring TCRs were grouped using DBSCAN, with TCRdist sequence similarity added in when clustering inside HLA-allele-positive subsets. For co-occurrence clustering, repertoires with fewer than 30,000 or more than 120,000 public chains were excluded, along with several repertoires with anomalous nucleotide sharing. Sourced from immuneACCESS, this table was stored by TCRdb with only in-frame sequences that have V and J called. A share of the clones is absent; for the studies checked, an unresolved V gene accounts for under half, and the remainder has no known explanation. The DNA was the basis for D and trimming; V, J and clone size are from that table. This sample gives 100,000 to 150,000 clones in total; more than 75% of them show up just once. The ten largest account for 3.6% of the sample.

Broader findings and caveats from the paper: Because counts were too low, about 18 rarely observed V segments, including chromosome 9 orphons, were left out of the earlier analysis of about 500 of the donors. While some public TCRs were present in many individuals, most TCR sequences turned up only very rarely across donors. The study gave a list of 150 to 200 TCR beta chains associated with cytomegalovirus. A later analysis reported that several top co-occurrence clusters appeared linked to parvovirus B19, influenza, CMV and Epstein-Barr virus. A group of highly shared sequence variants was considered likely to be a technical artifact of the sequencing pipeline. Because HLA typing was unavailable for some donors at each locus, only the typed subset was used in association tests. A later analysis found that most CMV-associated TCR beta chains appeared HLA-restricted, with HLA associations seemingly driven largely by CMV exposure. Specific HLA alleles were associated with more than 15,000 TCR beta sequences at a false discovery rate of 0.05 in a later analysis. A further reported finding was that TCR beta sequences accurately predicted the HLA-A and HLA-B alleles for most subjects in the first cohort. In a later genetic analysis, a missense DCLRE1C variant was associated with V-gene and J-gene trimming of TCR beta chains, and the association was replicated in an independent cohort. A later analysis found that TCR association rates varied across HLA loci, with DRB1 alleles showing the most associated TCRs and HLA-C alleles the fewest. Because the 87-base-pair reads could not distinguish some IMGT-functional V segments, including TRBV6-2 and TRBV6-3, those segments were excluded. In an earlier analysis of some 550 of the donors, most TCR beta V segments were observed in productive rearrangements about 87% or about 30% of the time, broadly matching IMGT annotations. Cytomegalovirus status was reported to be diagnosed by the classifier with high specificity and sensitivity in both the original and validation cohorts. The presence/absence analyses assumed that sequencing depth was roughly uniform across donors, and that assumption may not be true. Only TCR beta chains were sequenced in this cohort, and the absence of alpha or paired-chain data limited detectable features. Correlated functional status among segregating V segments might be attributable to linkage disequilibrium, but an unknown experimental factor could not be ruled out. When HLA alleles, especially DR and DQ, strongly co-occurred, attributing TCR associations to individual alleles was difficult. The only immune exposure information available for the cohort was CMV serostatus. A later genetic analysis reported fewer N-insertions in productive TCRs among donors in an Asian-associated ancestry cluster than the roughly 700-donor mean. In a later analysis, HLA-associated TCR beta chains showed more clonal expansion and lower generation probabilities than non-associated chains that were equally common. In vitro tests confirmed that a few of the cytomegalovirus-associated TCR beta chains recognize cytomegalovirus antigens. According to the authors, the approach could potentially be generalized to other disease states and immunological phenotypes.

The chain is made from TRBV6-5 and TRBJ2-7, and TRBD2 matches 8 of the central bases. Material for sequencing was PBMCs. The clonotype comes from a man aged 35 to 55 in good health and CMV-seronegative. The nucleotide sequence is TGTGCCAGCAGCTATACTAGCGGCTCCTACGAGCAGTACTTC. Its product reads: CASSYTSGSYEQYF.